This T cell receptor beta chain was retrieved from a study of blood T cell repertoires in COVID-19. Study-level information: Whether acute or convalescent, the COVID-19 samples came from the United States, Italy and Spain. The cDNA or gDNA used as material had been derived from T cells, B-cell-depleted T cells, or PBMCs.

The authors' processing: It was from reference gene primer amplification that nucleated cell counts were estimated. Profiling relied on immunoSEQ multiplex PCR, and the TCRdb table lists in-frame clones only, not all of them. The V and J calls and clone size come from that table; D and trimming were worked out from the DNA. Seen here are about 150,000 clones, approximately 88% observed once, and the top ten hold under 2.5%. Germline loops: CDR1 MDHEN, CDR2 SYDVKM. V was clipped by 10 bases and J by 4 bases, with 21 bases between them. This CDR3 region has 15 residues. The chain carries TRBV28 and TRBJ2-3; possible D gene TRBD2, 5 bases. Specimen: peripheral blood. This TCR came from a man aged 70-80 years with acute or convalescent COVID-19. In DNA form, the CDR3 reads TGTGCCACCGCAACGAGAACGAGGGCCCCAGATACGCAGTATTTT. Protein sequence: CATATRTRAPDTQYF.